The 32 T cell receptor beta chains presented below share a single source sample, sequenced in a study of blood T cell repertoires in COVID-19. The repertoire was sequenced with immunoSEQ multiplex PCR; TCRdb's copy has only in-frame clones and lacks some. The table records approximately 200,000 clones, roughly four fifths of them present only once. Material for sequencing was PBMCs or T cells enriched from blood (not recorded which). The origin of the receptors is a man aged 40-49 years who had recovered from COVID-19.

This clone was counted only a few times. The rearrangement joins TRBV27 to TRBJ2-3, with D unresolved. Trimming took 0 bases from V and 2 from J, leaving 6 bases between them. Germline-derived CDR1 and CDR2 are MNHEY and SMNVEV (reference sequence). This CDR3 region has 14 residues. CDR3 sequence reads: CASSLSSPTDTQYF. In DNA form, the CDR3 reads TGTGCCAGCAGTTTATCCTCCCCCACAGATACGCAGTATTTT.

This chain connects TRBV7-2 to TRBJ2-7; 10 bases match TRBD2. Germline CDR1 SGHTA, CDR2 FQGNSA. The CDR3 has 14 amino acids. V lost 10 bases and J lost 1; bases outside the gene matches: 7. Here the CDR3 reads CATVSGRGSYEQYF. CDR3 bases: TGTGCCACCGTCAGCGGGAGGGGTTCCTACGAGCAGTACTTC. The complete variable domain, with remaining parts taken from reference TRBV7-2 and TRBJ2-7, reads GAGVSQSPSNKVTEKGKDVELRCDPISGHTALYWYRQSLGQGLEFLIYFQGNSAPDKSGLPSDRFSAERTGGSVSTLTIQRTQQEDSAVYLCATVSGRGSYEQYFGPGTRLTVT.

The chain combines TRBV27 with TRBJ1-6, with unresolved D. Trimming removed 3 bases at V and 0 bases at J, with 15 bases between. The germline V gene has CDR1 MNHEY and CDR2 SMNVEV (reference sequence). This CDR3 has 18 residues. The CDR3 here is CASSFSSGWGSYNSPLHF. CDR3 in DNA: TGTGCCAGCAGTTTCTCGTCGGGATGGGGCTCCTATAATTCACCCCTCCACTTT.

V usage is TRBV29-1 and J usage is TRBJ1-1, with D possibly TRBD1 on 6 matching bases. The CDR3 loop spans 13 amino acids. Germline assignment: CDR1 SQVTM and CDR2 ANQGSEA. Trimming removed 0 bases at V and 5 bases at J, with 10 bases between. The CDR3 DNA follows: TGCAGCGTTGAAGAGTACAGGGAAACTGAAGCTTTCTTT. It codes for CSVEEYRETEAFF.

The V gene is TRBV5-1, the J gene TRBJ1-1; unclear D gene. Germline CDR1 and CDR2: SGHRS and YFSETQ. V was cut by 1 base and J by 8 bases, with 15 bases left in between. This CDR3 is 14 amino acids long. CDR3 DNA: TGCGCCAGCAGCTTGATCGCATCCGAAAGCGAAGCTTTCTTT. It codes for CASSLIASESEAFF.

CDR3 region: CASSIDPSGYQETQYF. The CDR3 nucleotides are TGTGCCAGTAGTATAGATCCTAGCGGGTACCAAGAGACCCAGTACTTC. The rearrangement links TRBV19 to TRBJ2-5, with TRBD2 matching 8 bases. CDR1 and CDR2 (germline): LNHDA, SQIVND (reference sequence). The length of the CDR3 is 16 residues. After removal of 0 bases from V and 0 bases from J, the junction contained 3 bases not matched to a gene. Full variable domain (remainder filled in from reference TRBV19 and TRBJ2-5): DGGITQSPKYLFRKEGQNVTLSCEQNLNHDAMYWYRQDPGQGLRLIYYSQIVNDFQKGDIAEGYSVSREKKESFPLTVTSAQKNPTAFYLCASSIDPSGYQETQYFGPGTRLLVL.

This clone was recorded only once. This chain joins TRBV28 and TRBJ2-5, with TRBD2 matching 9 bases. CDR3 length: 18 amino acids. The germline V gene encodes CDR1 MDHEN and CDR2 SYDVKM. Germline trimming cut 2 bases from V and 4 bases from J; bases unmatched to any gene: 14. The CDR3 sequence: CASSLDRLAGVQRETQYF. The CDR3, as DNA: TGTGCCAGCAGTTTAGATAGGTTAGCGGGAGTTCAAAGAGAGACCCAGTACTTC. The full variable domain, in which reference TRBV28 and TRBJ2-5 provide the parts outside the CDR3, is DVKVTQSSRYLVKRTGEKVFLECVQDMDHENMFWYRQDPGLGLRLIYFSYDVKMKEKGDIPEGYSVSREKKERFSLILESASTNQTSMYLCASSLDRLAGVQRETQYFGPGTRLLVL.

The V call is TRBV18, the J call TRBJ1-2; 9 nucleotides line up with TRBD1. V gave up 1 base and J gave up 2 bases; unmatched junction bases: 8. CDR3 length: 17 amino acids. Germline CDR1 and CDR2: KGHSH and LQKENI. The chain's CDR3 is CASSPRPGQGINYGYTF. DNA of the CDR3: TGTGCCAGCTCACCACGGCCGGGACAGGGAATAAACTATGGCTACACCTTC.

The chain is built from TRBV19 and TRBJ2-1, with TRBD2 matching over 7 bases. The CDR3 has 17 residues. The V gene's germline CDR1 is LNHDA and CDR2 SQIVND (reference sequence). The V segment lost 7 bases and the J segment 0 bases; nucleotides outside the gene matches: 12. This CDR3 reads CASTTLWGGSSYNEQFF. The CDR3 nucleotides read TGTGCCAGTACCACCCTCTGGGGAGGGAGCTCCTACAATGAGCAGTTCTTC.

The V and J genes are TRBV4-2 and TRBJ1-4; TRBD1 aligns across 10 bases. CDR1 LGHNA and CDR2 YNFKEQ come from the germline V gene. Unmatched junction bases numbered 5, after V lost 5 bases and J lost 8 bases. CDR3 size: 14 residues. CDR3 DNA: TGTGCCAGCAGCGGGACAGGGGAGGGAGAAAAACTGTTTTTT. This sequence encodes CASSGTGEGEKLFF.

The chain employs TRBV7-3 and TRBJ2-2, with 9 bases matching TRBD2. There are 16 residues in the CDR3. V lost 2 bases and J lost 4; bases outside the gene matches: 5. In germline, CDR1 is SGHTA, CDR2 FQGTGA. CDR3 loop: CASSLSGGRATGELFF. The CDR3 DNA reads as TGTGCCAGCAGCTTATCTGGCGGGAGGGCCACCGGGGAGCTGTTTTTT.

This clone was seen a handful of times. This chain connects TRBV7-9 to TRBJ2-6, with a possible D match to TRBD2 (6 bases). Trimming took 5 bases from V and 0 from J, leaving 11 bases between them. The CDR3 loop spans 16 amino acids. The germline V gene encodes CDR1 SEHNR and CDR2 FQNEAQ (reference sequence). The CDR3 DNA reads as TGTGCCAGCAGCCATATGGGGGGCTCTGGGGCCAACGTCCTGACTTTC. Amino acids: CASSHMGGSGANVLTF.

The chain couples TRBV7-2 to TRBJ1-2; 9 bases agree with TRBD1. Germline V gives CDR1 SGHTA, CDR2 FQGNSA. The CDR3 sequence is 14 residues long. V dropped 1 base and J dropped 7; count of bases not matched to a gene: 4. CDR3 bases: TGTGCCAGCAGCTTAGACAGGGGGCATCGTGGCTACACCTTC. Translation gives CASSLDRGHRGYTF.

In its sample, this clone was seen a few times. J is TRBJ1-6 and V is TRBV19; a weak D match, TRBD1 (5 bases). This CDR3 comprises 16 residues. V lost 7 bases and J 8 bases, leaving 21 bases between the germline ends. The germline gives CDR1 LNHDA, CDR2 SQIVND (reference sequence). CDR3 DNA: TGTGCCAGTACCTATTCCACAGGTTTGACGGATTCACCCCTCCACTTT. This gives the protein CASTYSTGLTDSPLHF.

This sequence joins TRBV7-9 and TRBJ1-1; 7 bases map to TRBD1. CDR1 is SEHNR and CDR2 is FQNEAQ in the germline V gene (reference sequence). The J segment lost 2 bases and the V segment lost 1 base, leaving 4 bases of the junction unmatched. The CDR3 is made up of 15 amino acids. CDR3: CASSLGTGRNTEAFF. CDR3 DNA sequence: TGTGCCAGCAGCTTAGGGACAGGAAGAAACACTGAAGCTTTCTTT.

The chain links TRBV9 to TRBJ2-2; D unresolved. The V gene lost 4 bases and the J gene lost 4 bases, with 17 bases spanning the gap. The CDR3 length is 16 residues. Germline CDR1 reads SGDLS; CDR2 reads YYNGEE. CDR3 coding DNA: TGTGCCAGCAGCAGAAACTTCCCCCCGGGCACCGGGGAGCTGTTTTTT. Translating gives CASSRNFPPGTGELFF.

The chain combines TRBV5-4 with TRBJ1-6, with 7 bases identical to TRBD1. Germline CDR1 reads SGHNT; CDR2 reads YYREEE (reference sequence). J gave up 10 bases and V 2 bases, and 6 bases lay outside the gene matches. The CDR3 is made up of 14 amino acids. CDR3 protein: CASSFTGEYSPLHF. The CDR3 DNA follows: TGTGCCAGCAGCTTTACAGGGGAGTACTCACCCCTCCACTTT.

This chain links TRBV4-3 with TRBJ1-2; D gene uncertain. Germline values: CDR1 LGHNA, CDR2 YSLEER. The CDR3 runs 14 residues. Trimming removed 6 bases from V and 8 bases from J, with 19 bases in between. In DNA, the CDR3 is TGCGCCAGCAGTCACGAGTCGGTAAACGGGGGCTACACCTTC. Residues: CASSHESVNGGYTF.

This sequence joins TRBV11-1 and TRBJ1-6; TRBD1 matches at 10 bases. V shed 4 bases and J 10 bases; nucleotides not matched to a gene: 4. The CDR3 covers 14 residues. Per germline, CDR1 SGHAT and CDR2 FQDESV (reference sequence). For the CDR3, the DNA is TGTGCCAGCAGCTCCGGGACAGGGGAGTCACCCCTCCACTTT. This encodes CASSSGTGESPLHF. Looking up the rest from reference TRBV11-1 and TRBJ1-6 gives the full variable domain: EAEVAQSPRYKITEKSQAVAFWCDPISGHATLYWYRQILGQGPELLVQFQDESVVDDSQLPKDRFSAERLKGVDSTLKIQPAELGDSAMYLCASSSGTGESPLHFGNGTRLTVT.

The genes are TRBV4-3 and TRBJ2-1; D is uncertain. The CDR3 runs to 14 residues. CDR1 is LGHNA and CDR2 is YSLEER in the germline V gene. With 0 bases removed from V and 5 bases from J, the gap between germline ends came to 8 bases. CDR3 in DNA: TGCGCCAGCAGCCAAGACATCACTGACAATGAGCAGTTCTTC. Protein product: CASSQDITDNEQFF.

The J gene is TRBJ2-2, the V gene TRBV5-1; 15 positions match TRBD2. The CDR3 is 19 residues long. CDR1 is SGHRS, CDR2 YFSETQ, per germline. V trimming: 4 bases; J trimming: 1 base; junction bases outside the gene matches: 8. The CDR3 DNA reads as TGCGCCAGCAGCCAACCTCCGGGACTAGCGGGGGGGAACACCGGGGAGCTGTTTTTT. This translates into CASSQPPGLAGGNTGELFF.

The chain has TRBV30 and TRBJ1-3; D may be TRBD1 (5 bases). The length of the CDR3 is 13 residues. Trimming took off 1 base at V and 6 bases at J, with 10 bases between the two ends. The germline CDR1 and CDR2 sequences are GTSNPN and SVGIG (reference sequence). The DNA for the CDR3 is TGTGCCTGGAGTGGGGGCTTGGAAAACACCATATATTTT. It encodes CAWSGGLENTIYF. The complete variable domain, with remaining parts taken from reference TRBV30 and TRBJ1-3, reads SQTIHQWPATLVQPVGSPLSLECTVEGTSNPNLYWYRQAAGRGLQLLFYSVGIGQISSEVPQNLSASRPQDRQFILSSKKLLLSDSGFYLCAWSGGLENTIYFGEGSWLTVV.

The chain is built from TRBV3-1 (or the pseudogene TRBV3-2) and TRBJ1-5; 7 nucleotides align to TRBD1. The CDR3 has 15 amino acids. In germline, CDR1 is LGHDT, CDR2 YNNKEL (reference sequence). V trimming: 6 bases; J trimming: 3 bases; junction bases outside the gene matches: 8. Here the CDR3 DNA reads TGTGCCAGCAGTCCCGGGACAGCTAACAATCAGCCCCAGCATTTT. It encodes CASSPGTANNQPQHF.

Regarding this clone: The same CDR3 can be traced to other DNA sequences in this sample. This chain uses TRBV10-3 with TRBJ2-3, with TRBD2 as a possible D gene (5 bases). The V end lost 4 bases, the J end lost 0 bases, and 5 bases lay between the germline ends. Germline CDR1 and CDR2: ENHRY and SYGVKD. This CDR3 contains 13 residues. In nucleotides, the CDR3 is TGTGCCATCAGTGGCGGGAGCACAGATACGCAGTATTTT. It encodes CAISGGSTDTQYF.

The chain links TRBV28 to TRBJ2-7, with a tentative D call TRBD1 (6 bases). Germline-derived CDR1 and CDR2 are MDHEN and SYDVKM. This CDR3 spans 16 amino acids. Trimming shortened V by 3 bases and J by 2 bases, and 17 bases separated the two germline ends. CDR3 residues: CASSLSSGTWPYEQYV. CDR3 in DNA: TGTGCCAGCAGTTTGTCCTCCGGGACATGGCCCTACGAGCAGTACGTC.

The CDR3 sequence: CSVGDGKDTQYF. The CDR3, as DNA: TGCAGCGTTGGAGACGGTAAAGATACGCAGTATTTT. This rearrangement joins TRBV29-1 to TRBJ2-3; D call uncertain. CDR1 and CDR2 from the germline V gene are SQVTM and ANQGSEA. The V gene lost 4 bases and the J gene lost 5 bases, with 10 bases spanning the gap. This CDR3 has 12 residues.

The CDR3, as DNA: TGCGCCAGCAGCTTGGGAGGCCCCGGGGAGCTGTTTTTT. This sequence encodes CASSLGGPGELFF. V gene TRBV5-1 combines with J gene TRBJ2-2; D ambiguous. V lost 0 bases to trimming and J lost 6 bases, with 6 bases between them. Germline CDR1 reads SGHRS; CDR2 reads YFSETQ. This CDR3 contains 13 residues.

V usage is TRBV28 and J usage is TRBJ1-5; 7 positions match TRBD1. The CDR3 is 14 residues long. From germline, CDR1 is MDHEN and CDR2 SYDVKM. V was pared by 4 bases and J by 2 bases, with 2 bases of the junction left unmatched. In DNA, the CDR3 is TGTGCCAGCAGTTCAACAGGGGGCAATCAGCCCCAGCATTTT. Its protein product is CASSSTGGNQPQHF.

In DNA, the CDR3 is TGTGCCAGCAGCTCATCTAGCGGGAGGGTTGGCACAGATACGCAGTATTTT. It translates to CASSSSSGRVGTDTQYF. The chain couples TRBV7-2 to TRBJ2-3; 12 bases fit TRBD2. Germline-derived CDR1 and CDR2 are SGHTA and FQGNSA. J lost 1 base, V lost 4 bases, and 6 bases had no gene match. The CDR3 has 17 residues.

The chain uses TRBV11-2 and TRBJ1-6; a possible D gene is TRBD1 (5 bases). The CDR3 is made up of 14 amino acids. CDR1 is SGHAT, CDR2 FQNNGV, per germline. Trimming pared 0 bases from V and 8 bases from J, leaving 8 bases between. As DNA, the CDR3 is TGTGCCAGCAGCTTAGAAGCGGGGCATTCACCCCTCCACTTT. Translated: CASSLEAGHSPLHF.

The chain couples TRBV19 to TRBJ2-7, with D tentatively TRBD1 (6 bases). This CDR3 spans 14 amino acids. Trimming cost V 5 bases and J 0 bases, with 11 bases left between them. In germline, CDR1 is LNHDA, CDR2 SQIVND (reference sequence). The DNA of the CDR3 is TGTGCCAGTAGTGCCGGGACAAGCTCCTACGAGCAGTACTTC. Its translation is CASSAGTSSYEQYF.

The chain is built from TRBV7-8 and TRBJ2-2; TRBD1 matches 7 bases. V lost 3 bases to trimming and J lost 0 bases; unmatched junction nucleotides: 4. The CDR3 is made up of 16 amino acids. Germline CDR1 is SGHVS and CDR2 is FQNEAQ. The CDR3: CASSLKQGANTGELFF. For the CDR3, the DNA is TGTGCCAGCAGCTTGAAGCAGGGGGCGAACACCGGGGAGCTGTTTTTT.